This T cell receptor beta chain stems from a study of T cells in Graves' hyperthyroidism and ophthalmopathy. About this clonotype: Its specificity is unknown.

Notes on the study in general: A model using 13 V-J features told ophthalmopathy apart from stable hyperthyroidism. Most thyroid clonotypes that were expanded above 0.001 also turned up in blood.

Uncontrolled infection, other autoimmune disease, pregnancy or lactation barred patients from enrollment. The junction had 10 bases not matched to a gene; V was cut back by 4 bases and J by 8 bases. The length of the CDR3 is 18 residues. Germline V CDR1 and CDR2: KGHDR, SFDVKD. TCR beta CDR3 sequences were amplified from RNA transcripts. TCR CDR3 regions were first amplified by RT-PCR with HTBI primers. TCRdb recomputed calls from the multiplex PCR reads with MiXCR, one row per CDR3 protein. Of hundreds of thousands of distinct CDR3 sequences listed, roughly 15% are singletons. Material: blood. J is TRBJ2-1 and V is TRBV24-1; 16 positions match TRBD2. This receptor was taken from a man between 18 and 35 years old with Graves' ophthalmopathy. The CDR3 coding sequence is TGTGCCACCAGTGAGGCGCCGGGACTAGCGGGAGGGCCCGATGAGCAGTTCTTC. It is translated as CATSEAPGLAGGPDEQFF.